A single sample gave rise to the 8 T cell receptor beta chains below, sequenced in a study of T cell responses to AZD1222 COVID-19 vaccine. Sequencing used immunoSEQ multiplex PCR; TCRdb keeps in-frame clones, though not all of them. The data contain 140,000 to 150,000 clones, 92% of them seen just once; the ten biggest clones take up about 3.7%. Sequencing used peripheral blood, obtained on day 0 of AZD1222 vaccination. These receptors were collected from an adult in good health.

J is TRBJ1-2 and V is TRBV7-2; D not certain. This CDR3 region has 14 residues. V was cut by 2 bases and J by 8 bases, with 15 bases left in between. The germline V gene has CDR1 SGHTA and CDR2 FQGNSA. DNA of the CDR3: TGTGCCAGCAGCTTATTAAGGCAGACGAGGGGCTACACCTTC. Its translation is CASSLLRQTRGYTF.

The rearrangement joins TRBV7-6 to TRBJ2-1; 7 bases agree with TRBD2. Unmatched junction bases numbered 12, after V lost 2 bases and J lost 8 bases. Germline V lookup: CDR1 SGHVS, CDR2 FNYEAQ. The CDR3 has 16 residues. CDR3 loop: CASSLIAGRGGYEQFF. The DNA of the CDR3 is TGTGCCAGCAGCTTAATAGCGGGTCGGGGTGGCTATGAGCAGTTCTTC.

This sequence joins TRBV27 and TRBJ1-6; TRBD1 aligns across 11 bases. Germline V CDR1 and CDR2: MNHEY, SMNVEV (reference sequence). This CDR3 spans 16 amino acids. Trimming cost V 5 bases and J 9 bases; bases outside gene matches: 9. CDR3 DNA: TGTGCCAGCAGTCCCACATCGGGACAGGGGGTTTCACCCCTCCACTTT. It codes for CASSPTSGQGVSPLHF.

The chain couples TRBV28 to TRBJ2-5; D may be TRBD1 (7 bases). This CDR3 region has 14 residues. In germline, CDR1 is MDHEN, CDR2 SYDVKM. The V and J ends lost 3 bases and 1 base respectively, with 9 bases between them. The CDR3 coding sequence is TGTGCCAGCAGTTTCAGGGGGGTCCAAGAGACCCAGTACTTC. This encodes CASSFRGVQETQYF. The full variable domain, in which reference TRBV28 and TRBJ2-5 provide the parts outside the CDR3, is DVKVTQSSRYLVKRTGEKVFLECVQDMDHENMFWYRQDPGLGLRLIYFSYDVKMKEKGDIPEGYSVSREKKERFSLILESASTNQTSMYLCASSFRGVQETQYFGPGTRLLVL.

The rearrangement joins TRBV19 to TRBJ1-1, with 8 bases lining up with TRBD1. Trimming removed 0 bases from V and 2 bases from J; junction bases left unmatched: 11. This CDR3 has 18 amino acids. Germline V gene data show CDR1 as LNHDA and CDR2 as SQIVND (reference sequence). In DNA form, the CDR3 reads TGTGCCAGTAGTATAGATCTGGACAGGGTGTGGTATAACACTGAAGCTTTCTTT. It specifies CASSIDLDRVWYNTEAFF.

The rearrangement joins TRBV9 to TRBJ1-4; possibly TRBD1 for D (5 bases). The CDR3 runs 16 residues. CDR1 is SGDLS and CDR2 is YYNGEE in the germline V gene. Trimming took off 0 bases at V and 8 bases at J, with 17 bases between the two ends. Written as DNA, the CDR3 is TGTGCCAGCAGCGTAGGACCGGGGAGGGGAGGGGAAAAACTGTTTTTT. It encodes CASSVGPGRGGEKLFF.

Here the CDR3 reads CASSFWDRSNSPLHF. In nucleotides, the CDR3 is TGTGCCAGCAGTTTTTGGGACCGTTCTAATTCACCCCTCCACTTT. The chain is built from TRBV28 and TRBJ1-6; D might be TRBD1 (5 bases). Trimming took off 3 bases at V and 6 bases at J, with 12 bases between the two ends. From germline, CDR1 is MDHEN and CDR2 SYDVKM. This CDR3 spans 15 amino acids.

The CDR3 region is CASSLGPVELFF. The DNA for the CDR3 is TGTGCCAGCAGCTTAGGGCCAGTGGAGCTGTTTTTT. This chain uses TRBV7-2 with TRBJ2-2; D call uncertain. Germline V gene lookup returns CDR1 SGHTA and CDR2 FQGNSA. The CDR3 spans 12 residues. The V end was cut by 1 base, the J end by 10 bases, with 7 bases between. Filled out from reference TRBV7-2 and TRBJ2-2, the complete variable domain reads GAGVSQSPSNKVTEKGKDVELRCDPISGHTALYWYRQSLGQGLEFLIYFQGNSAPDKSGLPSDRFSAERTGGSVSTLTIQRTQQEDSAVYLCASSLGPVELFFGEGSRLTVL.